Described below is a single TCR beta chain sequence and its context. Antigen unknown. The CDR3 loop spans 13 amino acids. Germline CDR1 and CDR2: ENHRY and SYGVKD. Trimming shortened V by 8 bases and J by 3 bases, and 10 bases separated the two germline ends. The data belong to a study of cytomegalovirus exposure and HLA in healthy donors. Study outcomes and limitations: Previous analysis showed most TCR beta V segments were productive about 87% or about 30% of the time.

Primers included in the PCR were 60 Vbeta and 13 Jbeta primers. Original processing notes: The count from a later analysis was 79 million or so unique TCR beta chains, about 10 million of them shared. The repertoire was sequenced with immunoSEQ multiplex PCR; TCRdb's copy has only in-frame clones and lacks some. That table furnishes V, J and clone size, whereas the DNA furnished D and trimming. The sample gives some 130,000 clones, roughly 70% of which show up once; about 7% is in the top ten. The clonotype comes from a man aged 30 to 45 in good health and CMV-seronegative. This chain links TRBV10-3 with TRBJ2-2, with D possibly TRBD1 on 6 matching bases. Sequencing was done on a sample of PBMCs. CDR3 residues: CAIRDTYTGELFF. The CDR3 bases are TGTGCCATCCGGGACACTTACACCGGGGAGCTGTTTTTT.